Below, 28 T cell receptor beta chains from the same sample are listed, as sequenced in a study of immune evolution from preneoplasia to lung adenocarcinoma. Here immunoSEQ multiplex PCR was the method, and the copy in TCRdb shows in-frame clones only, minus some. The sample has 9,500 to 10,000 clones, 80% to 85% seen once. The specimen was FFPE minimally invasive lung adenocarcinoma tissue. The receptors stem from an older person with lung adenocarcinoma. Some clones in this sample may be carry-over from other donors' samples.

This clone was seen just once. The chain uses TRBV28 and TRBJ2-2; 8 bases map to TRBD1. V was clipped by 4 bases and J by 1 base; unmatched bases: 2. The CDR3 spans 15 residues. From germline, CDR1 is MDHEN and CDR2 SYDVKM. The chain's CDR3 is CASSSGGQNTGELFF. The CDR3 DNA sequence: TGTGCCAGCAGTTCAGGGGGCCAGAACACCGGGGAGCTGTTTTTT. Together with reference TRBV28 and TRBJ2-2, the CDR3 gives the full variable domain: DVKVTQSSRYLVKRTGEKVFLECVQDMDHENMFWYRQDPGLGLRLIYFSYDVKMKEKGDIPEGYSVSREKKERFSLILESASTNQTSMYLCASSSGGQNTGELFFGEGSRLTVL.

V is TRBV28 and J is TRBJ2-7, with TRBD1 identical over 10 bases. Germline CDR1 is MDHEN and CDR2 is SYDVKM. The length of the CDR3 is 15 residues. Losses at the gene ends were 3 bases for V and 4 bases for J; bases not matched to a gene: 6. The CDR3 spells CASSFTGQGLYEQYF. For the CDR3, the DNA is TGTGCCAGCAGTTTTACGGGACAGGGGTTGTACGAGCAGTACTTC.

The gene calls are TRBV19 and TRBJ2-7; D tentatively reads TRBD1 or TRBD2 (5 bases each). Germline CDR1 LNHDA, CDR2 SQIVND (reference sequence). The V end was cut by 4 bases, the J end by 2 bases, with 12 bases between. The CDR3 runs 14 residues. The CDR3 protein is CASSTRDGPYEQYF. CDR3 bases: TGTGCCAGTAGTACCCGGGACGGACCCTACGAGCAGTACTTC.

This chain links TRBV5-8 with TRBJ1-5; the D is unclear. The V gene lost 5 bases and the J gene lost 2 bases, with 11 bases spanning the gap. Germline loops: CDR1 SGHTS, CDR2 YDEGEE. The CDR3 consists of 14 residues. CDR3 residues: CASRNRLGNQPQHF. CDR3 bases: TGTGCCAGCAGGAATCGGCTTGGCAATCAGCCCCAGCATTTT.

This clone was counted between two and nine times. J is TRBJ2-3 and V is TRBV5-1, with D uncertain. The V end lost 7 bases, the J end lost 5 bases, and 8 bases lay between the germline ends. The CDR3 is 11 residues long. Germline assignment: CDR1 SGHRS and CDR2 YFSETQ. This CDR3 reads CASGQGDTQYF. The DNA of the CDR3 is TGCGCCAGCGGGCAAGGAGATACGCAGTATTTT.

In the case of this clone: At one end the junction does not follow the germline gene, possibly because of a read error. The chain recombines TRBV11-2 with TRBJ1-2; no clear D. Germline V gene lookup returns CDR1 SGHAT and CDR2 FQNNGV. The CDR3 length is 12 residues. CDR3 nucleotides: TGTGCCAGCAGTTCGTCCCCCGAACGAAACTTCTTC. Encoded protein: CASSSSPERNFF.

The CDR3 is CASSLGTNEKLFF. CDR3 DNA: TGTGCCAGCAGCTTGGGGACTAATGAAAAACTGTTTTTT. The chain uses TRBV13 and TRBJ1-4; D gene ambiguous. Trimming shortened V by 3 bases and J by 2 bases, and 4 bases separated the two germline ends. Germline V gene lookup returns CDR1 PRHDT and CDR2 FYEKMQ (reference sequence). The CDR3 spans 13 residues.

This chain connects TRBV16 to TRBJ1-2; maybe TRBD1 (5 bases). Trimming left V 4 bases short and J 4 bases short, with 7 bases between. There are 12 residues in the CDR3. Germline CDR1 KGHSY, CDR2 FQNENV. CDR3 nucleotides: TGTGCCAGCAGCCGACAGAGCTATGGCTACACCTTC. It translates to CASSRQSYGYTF. The variable domain in full, with the rest retrieved from reference TRBV16 and TRBJ1-2, is GEEVAQTPKHLVRGEGQKAKLYCAPIKGHSYVFWYQQVLKNEFKFLISFQNENVFDETGMPKERFSAKCLPNSPCSLEIQATKLEDSAVYFCASSRQSYGYTFGSGTRLTVV.

This sequence joins TRBV5-1 and TRBJ1-1; a weak D match, TRBD1 (5 bases). The germline V gene encodes CDR1 SGHRS and CDR2 YFSETQ. Trimming cost V 0 bases and J 1 base, with 13 bases left between them. This CDR3 is 16 amino acids long. The CDR3 spells CASSLGPGGGNTEAFF. CDR3 in DNA: TGCGCCAGCAGCTTGGGTCCTGGGGGGGGGAACACTGAAGCTTTCTTT.

J is TRBJ2-7 and V is TRBV2; 7 bases match TRBD1. This CDR3 comprises 12 residues. Germline assignment: CDR1 SNHLY and CDR2 FYNNEI. The J segment lost 3 bases and the V segment lost 6 bases, leaving 2 bases of the junction unmatched. CDR3 amino acids: CASRGQIYEQYF. CDR3 bases: TGTGCCAGCAGGGGACAGATCTACGAGCAGTACTTC.

This clone came up a few times. The junction and the germline gene differ at one end; a read error may be behind it. The chain is built from TRBV7-8 and TRBJ2-6; possible D gene TRBD2, 6 bases. CDR3 length: 16 amino acids. From germline, CDR1 is SGHVS and CDR2 FQNEAQ. In nucleotides, the CDR3 is TGTGCCAGCAGCGTAGCATGGGGGGATGGGGCCAACGTCCTGACTTTC. It is translated as CASSVAWGDGANVLTF.

The chain joins TRBV19 to TRBJ1-2; maybe TRBD1 (6 bases). Trimming cost V 5 bases and J 8 bases, with 15 bases left between them. This CDR3 is built from 13 residues. The germline CDR1 and CDR2 sequences are LNHDA and SQIVND (reference sequence). CDR3 coding DNA: TGTGCCAGTAGTCCCCGGGGGGCTCGAGGCTACACCTTC. Its translation: CASSPRGARGYTF.

By its share, this clone is large. V is TRBV29-1 and J is TRBJ1-1; no firm D call. Trimming removed 2 bases at V and 5 bases at J, with 12 bases between. The CDR3 length is 13 residues. Germline V gene sequence: CDR1 SQVTM, CDR2 ANQGSEA. DNA of the CDR3: TGCAGCGTTGAACCGTTGGGAAGGACTGAAGCTTTCTTT. Translation gives CSVEPLGRTEAFF. The entire variable domain, with the rest obtained from reference TRBV29-1 and TRBJ1-1, is as follows: SAVISQKPSRDICQRGTSLTIQCQVDSQVTMMFWYRQQPGQSLTLIATANQGSEATYESGFVIDKFPISRPNLTFSTLTVSNMSPEDSSIYLCSVEPLGRTEAFFGQGTRLTVV.

This clone was detected once. J is TRBJ1-6 and V is TRBV14; D perhaps matches TRBD1 (6 bases). There are 15 residues in the CDR3. Trimming left V 0 bases short and J 10 bases short, with 13 bases between. Germline CDR1 reads SGHDN; CDR2 reads FVKESK. The CDR3 DNA follows: TGTGCCAGCAGCCAAGATACAGGGTGGGGGTCACCCCTCCACTTT. Translation gives CASSQDTGWGSPLHF.

This clone was seen more than once but under ten times. CDR3 nucleotide sequence: TGTGCCATCAGTAGAGGACAGCCCGGGGATGATGAGCAGTTCTTC. Amino acids: CAISRGQPGDDEQFF. The gene calls are TRBV10-3 and TRBJ2-1, with D maybe TRBD1 (6 bases). CDR1 and CDR2 (germline): ENHRY, SYGVKD. This CDR3 is built from 15 residues. The V gene lost 5 bases and the J gene lost 8 bases, with 19 bases spanning the gap.

This clone was counted only a few times. The rearrangement joins TRBV13 to TRBJ2-3; 10 positions agree with TRBD1. The CDR3 is made up of 15 amino acids. Germline V gene data show CDR1 as PRHDT and CDR2 as FYEKMQ (reference sequence). V trimming: 2 bases; J trimming: 5 bases; junction bases outside the gene matches: 4. In DNA, the CDR3 is TGTGCCAGCAGCTTACGACAGGGGGCGGTAGATACGCAGTATTTT. This gives the protein CASSLRQGAVDTQYF.

The rearrangement uses TRBV7-9 and TRBJ2-3; 9 nucleotides align to TRBD1. Germline loops: CDR1 SEHNR, CDR2 FQNEAQ (reference sequence). This CDR3 is built from 15 residues. Germline trimming cut 5 bases from V and 9 bases from J; bases unmatched to any gene: 12. CDR3 sequence (DNA): TGTGCCAGCAGCACCGAACAGGGGGCCCCCCTCACGCAGTATTTT. This encodes CASSTEQGAPLTQYF.

The J gene is TRBJ1-2, the V gene TRBV28, with D unresolved. This CDR3 comprises 12 residues. Germline assignment: CDR1 MDHEN and CDR2 SYDVKM. The germline V and J ends were trimmed by 6 bases and 5 bases, with 10 bases remaining between them. The CDR3 region is CASSPEFYGYTF. The DNA for the CDR3 is TGTGCCAGCAGCCCAGAATTTTATGGCTACACCTTC.

This chain joins TRBV30 and TRBJ2-7, with D perhaps TRBD1 (6 bases). Trimming took off 2 bases at V and 3 bases at J, with 11 bases between the two ends. Germline V lookup: CDR1 GTSNPN, CDR2 SVGIG (reference sequence). CDR3 size: 13 residues. The CDR3 coding sequence is TGTGCCTGGAGTTCCGGACAGCTCTACGAGCAGTACTTC. Translated: CAWSSGQLYEQYF.

V gene TRBV21-1 combines with J gene TRBJ2-7. TRBV21-1 is described as a pseudogene. This CDR3 region has 17 residues. This CDR3 is CASSKVVGLQPSYEQYF. Here the CDR3 DNA reads TGTGCCAGCAGCAAAGTCGTAGGCCTCCAGCCCTCCTACGAGCAGTACTTC.

The chain combines TRBV11-2 with TRBJ2-5, with D unresolved. This CDR3 comprises 12 residues. CDR1 and CDR2 from the germline V gene are SGHAT and FQNNGV. Trimming removed 3 bases at V and 2 bases at J, with 4 bases between. The CDR3 coding sequence is TGTGCCAGCAGCTTGCAACAAGAGACCCAGTACTTC. Its translation is CASSLQQETQYF.

Details on this clone: At one boundary the junction diverges from the germline segment, which might be a read error. The rearrangement links TRBV7-9 to TRBJ1-1, with D hard to call. This CDR3 has 13 residues. The V gene's germline CDR1 is SEHNR and CDR2 FQNEAQ (reference sequence). The DNA of the CDR3 is TGTGCCAGCAGATTAGAGGGGAACACTGAAGCTTTCTTT. Translating it yields CASRLEGNTEAFF.

V is TRBV4-1 and J is TRBJ1-2; TRBD1 might be the D (5 bases). CDR3 size: 14 residues. The V gene lost 0 bases and the J gene lost 7 bases, with 12 bases spanning the gap. Germline CDR1 is MGHRA and CDR2 is YSYEKL. DNA for the CDR3: TGCGCCAGCAGCCAAGATCCGGGGGTCCTTGGCTACACCTTC. It specifies CASSQDPGVLGYTF.

The chain has TRBV10-1 and TRBJ1-5; the D gene is possibly TRBD1 (6 bases). Germline V gives CDR1 WNHNN, CDR2 SYGVQD (reference sequence). V lost 6 bases, J lost 5 bases, and 14 bases lay in between. The CDR3 runs to 14 residues. The CDR3 is CASSGRDIDQPQHF. The CDR3 nucleotides read TGCGCCAGCAGCGGCCGGGACATAGATCAGCCCCAGCATTTT.

This clone showed up just a few times. The chain has TRBV5-1 and TRBJ2-5; 8 bases agree with TRBD1. V lost 3 bases and J lost 4; bases outside the gene matches: 2. The CDR3 runs to 13 residues. Germline CDR1 is SGHRS and CDR2 is YFSETQ. CDR3 protein: CASSWTGRETQYF. The DNA for the CDR3 is TGCGCCAGCAGCTGGACAGGGCGAGAGACCCAGTACTTC.

The chain joins TRBV7-2 to TRBJ2-7; 13 bases agree with TRBD2. The V gene end was trimmed by 5 bases and the J gene end by 12 bases; junction bases not matched to a gene: 4. From germline, CDR1 is SGHTA and CDR2 FQGNSA. The CDR3 spans 12 residues. The CDR3 region is CASSGTSGVSYF. CDR3 bases: TGTGCCAGCAGCGGGACTAGCGGGGTGTCGTACTTC.

The chain links TRBV7-9 to TRBJ2-7, with D perhaps given as TRBD1 or TRBD2 (5 bases each). Germline V gives CDR1 SEHNR, CDR2 FQNEAQ (reference sequence). The CDR3 covers 13 residues. The ends were cut back, 5 bases at V and 2 bases at J, with 10 bases in the middle. CDR3 region: CASSVGTTYEQYF. The CDR3 DNA reads as TGTGCCAGCAGCGTAGGGACCACCTACGAGCAGTACTTC.

The chain is built from TRBV19 and TRBJ1-5; D is uncertain. V dropped 6 bases and J dropped 1 base, with 10 bases sitting between them. Germline V gene data show CDR1 as LNHDA and CDR2 as SQIVND (reference sequence). This CDR3 region has 14 residues. CDR3 amino acids: CASRREKSNQPQHF. CDR3 DNA sequence: TGTGCCAGTAGGAGGGAGAAGAGCAATCAGCCCCAGCATTTT.